The 23 T cell receptor beta chains in this list originate from one sample, sequenced in a study of blood T cell repertoires in COVID-19. Measured with immunoSEQ multiplex PCR; TCRdb has only the in-frame clones, and not every one. This sample has 200,000 to 300,000 clones, with about nine tenths found just once. The sample was peripheral blood. These receptors were taken from a woman in her 30s with COVID-19, enrolled during active disease.

The chain joins TRBV6-5 to TRBJ2-5; the match to TRBD1 covers 11 bases. Germline V CDR1 and CDR2: MNHEY, SVGAGI. V trimming: 6 bases; J trimming: 6 bases; junction bases outside the gene matches: 6. The CDR3 has 14 residues. This CDR3 reads CASRDRGRGKTQYF. The CDR3 DNA reads as TGTGCCAGCAGGGACAGGGGGCGGGGGAAGACCCAGTACTTC.

The chain couples TRBV28 to TRBJ1-4; 9 bases line up with TRBD1. CDR1 and CDR2 from the germline V gene are MDHEN and SYDVKM. The CDR3 runs to 16 residues. J gave up 5 bases and V 4 bases, and 8 bases lay outside the gene matches. The CDR3 nucleotides read TGTGCCAGCAGTTCCCTCACCGGGACAGGGAATGAAAAACTGTTTTTT. Translating gives CASSSLTGTGNEKLFF.

The chain combines TRBV12-5 with TRBJ1-2; no firm D call. The germline gives CDR1 LGHNT, CDR2 FRNRAP. V lost 6 bases, J lost 2 bases, and 16 bases lay in between. This CDR3 is built from 15 residues. In DNA form, the CDR3 reads TGTGCTAGTGGGACCTCCCGGGATCTCAACTATGGCTACACCTTC. It yields the protein CASGTSRDLNYGYTF.

J is TRBJ1-6 and V is TRBV30, with 10 bases that match TRBD1. Trimming removed 1 base from V and 9 bases from J; junction bases left unmatched: 3. This CDR3 is built from 14 residues. Germline CDR1 reads GTSNPN; CDR2 reads SVGIG (reference sequence). CDR3 in DNA: TGTGCCTGGAGTGCGGGACAGGGGATTTCACCCCTCCACTTT. It encodes CAWSAGQGISPLHF.

The chain is built from TRBV29-1 and TRBJ1-5; TRBD1 matches at 9 bases. This CDR3 has 14 amino acids. The V segment lost 6 bases and the J segment 0 bases; nucleotides outside the gene matches: 3. Germline CDR1 is SQVTM and CDR2 is ANQGSEA. CDR3 bases: TGCAGCGTAGGGACAGGGAATAGCAATCAGCCCCAGCATTTT. Translating it yields CSVGTGNSNQPQHF. Drawing the rest from reference TRBV29-1 and TRBJ1-5, the complete variable domain is SAVISQKPSRDICQRGTSLTIQCQVDSQVTMMFWYRQQPGQSLTLIATANQGSEATYESGFVIDKFPISRPNLTFSTLTVSNMSPEDSSIYLCSVGTGNSNQPQHFGDGTRLSIL.

The rearrangement links TRBV2 to TRBJ2-2; TRBD1 agrees at 10 bases. V dropped 0 bases and J dropped 1; count of bases not matched to a gene: 2. The CDR3 loop spans 17 amino acids. Germline V gives CDR1 SNHLY, CDR2 FYNNEI. The CDR3 bases are TGTGCCAGCAGTGAAGCCGGGACAGGGGTGAACACCGGGGAGCTGTTTTTT. Translation: CASSEAGTGVNTGELFF.

This rearrangement joins TRBV9 to TRBJ2-1; maybe TRBD1 (6 bases). V dropped 0 bases and J dropped 13 bases, with 11 bases sitting between them. CDR1 is SGDLS, CDR2 YYNGEE, per germline. The CDR3 loop spans 12 amino acids. Here the CDR3 DNA reads TGTGCCAGCAGCGTAGGGGGGCCTGCACAGTTCTTC. This sequence encodes CASSVGGPAQFF.

This chain joins TRBV5-1 and TRBJ1-3, with 8 bases that match TRBD1. The CDR3 has 15 amino acids. Germline-derived CDR1 and CDR2 are SGHRS and YFSETQ. The junction had 7 bases not matched to a gene; V was cut back by 5 bases and J by 3 bases. CDR3 in amino acids: CASRAPGGLGNTIYF. As DNA, the CDR3 is TGCGCCAGCAGGGCCCCAGGGGGCCTTGGAAACACCATATATTTT.

V is TRBV27 and J is TRBJ1-5; D unresolved. V was pared by 3 bases and J by 4 bases, with 7 bases between. The germline V gene has CDR1 MNHEY and CDR2 SMNVEV (reference sequence). CDR3 size: 13 residues. CDR3: CASSFGRNQPQHF. In nucleotides, the CDR3 is TGTGCCAGCAGTTTTGGCCGTAATCAGCCCCAGCATTTT.

This clone was recorded a few times. The chain combines TRBV2 with TRBJ2-7; maybe TRBD1 (6 bases). V was trimmed by 6 bases and J by 7 bases, leaving 13 bases between them. Germline V gene lookup returns CDR1 SNHLY and CDR2 FYNNEI. The CDR3 runs to 12 residues. The DNA for the CDR3 is TGTGCCAGCAGGACCCAGGGGTGGGAGCAGTACGTC. Translating it yields CASRTQGWEQYV.

V and J are TRBV6-2 or TRBV6-3 and TRBJ2-5; 13 nucleotides agree with TRBD2. CDR3 size: 17 residues. Germline assignment: CDR1 MNHEY and CDR2 SVGEGT. Trimming at V came to 4 bases and at J to 3 bases, leaving 8 bases not matched to a gene. The CDR3 region is CASSFWTSGSRKETQYF. In nucleotides, the CDR3 is TGTGCCAGCAGTTTCTGGACTAGCGGGAGTCGAAAAGAGACCCAGTACTTC.

The chain is built from TRBV4-3 and TRBJ2-3; 8 bases line up with TRBD2. Germline trimming cut 6 bases from V and 6 bases from J; bases unmatched to any gene: 11. The CDR3 is made up of 15 amino acids. Germline CDR1 reads LGHNA; CDR2 reads YSLEER. CDR3 loop: CASSPRGGTLDTQYF. Here the CDR3 DNA reads TGCGCCAGCAGTCCTCGGGGGGGGACCTTGGATACGCAGTATTTT.

This chain joins TRBV7-8 and TRBJ2-7; possibly TRBD1 for D (5 bases). Germline V CDR1 and CDR2: SGHVS, FQNEAQ. The CDR3 runs to 13 residues. Trimming took off 5 bases at V and 2 bases at J, with 10 bases between the two ends. This chain's CDR3 is CASSPGHAYEQYV. CDR3 coding DNA: TGTGCCAGCAGCCCAGGACATGCCTACGAGCAGTACGTC.

The rearrangement joins TRBV27 to TRBJ1-2; 9 bases map to TRBD1. V shed 2 bases and J 1 base; nucleotides not matched to a gene: 8. The CDR3 has 17 amino acids. Germline CDR1 MNHEY, CDR2 SMNVEV (reference sequence). Here the CDR3 DNA reads TGTGCCAGCAGTTTAAGGTCCTGGGGACAGGGTAACTATGGCTACACCTTC. Protein product: CASSLRSWGQGNYGYTF.

The chain recombines TRBV27 with TRBJ1-1; TRBD1 might be the D (5 bases). Germline lookup yields CDR1 MNHEY and CDR2 SMNVEV (reference sequence). The CDR3 has 17 residues. V lost 1 base, J lost 6 bases, and 21 bases lay in between. The CDR3 loop reads CASSLFRGSHPRAEAFF. The DNA for the CDR3 is TGTGCCAGCAGTTTATTTAGGGGTTCTCACCCAAGGGCTGAAGCTTTCTTT.

The rearrangement uses TRBV6-5 and TRBJ2-1; 7 bases line up with TRBD2. Germline values: CDR1 MNHEY, CDR2 SVGAGI. V lost 7 bases, J lost 5 bases, and 8 bases stayed unmatched. The CDR3 covers 14 residues. The CDR3 sequence is CASTAGTTDNEQFF. CDR3 DNA: TGTGCCAGCACAGCCGGGACTACGGACAATGAGCAGTTCTTC.

The genes are TRBV15 and TRBJ2-5, with D possibly matching TRBD1 (5 bases). The V end was cut by 1 base, the J end by 4 bases, with 31 bases between. This CDR3 has 21 residues. The germline V gene encodes CDR1 LNHNV and CDR2 YYDKDF (reference sequence). Here the CDR3 DNA reads TGTGCCACCAGCAGAGGGAGCAGCCCCTCCGCTGGACACTCCCCCCGAGAGACCCAGTACTTC. Residues: CATSRGSSPSAGHSPRETQYF. The variable domain in full, completed from reference TRBV15 and TRBJ2-5, reads DAMVIQNPRYQVTQFGKPVTLSCSQTLNHNVMYWYQQKSSQAPKLLFHYYDKDFNNEADTPDNFQSRRPNTSFCFLDIRSPGLGDTAMYLCATSRGSSPSAGHSPRETQYFGPGTRLLVL.

The chain carries TRBV15 and TRBJ2-3; maybe TRBD2 (5 bases). The CDR3 has 17 residues. V was pared by 1 base and J by 0 bases, with 14 bases between. The germline V gene has CDR1 LNHNV and CDR2 YYDKDF (reference sequence). CDR3 sequence reads: CATSRVSSGSSTDTQYF. The CDR3 bases are TGTGCCACCAGCAGAGTAAGCAGCGGCTCTAGCACAGATACGCAGTATTTT.

This chain connects TRBV6-2 or TRBV6-3 to TRBJ2-3, with a tentative D call TRBD2 (6 bases). CDR1 is MNHEY and CDR2 is SVGEGT in the germline V gene. V lost 0 bases to trimming and J lost 0 bases, with 13 bases between them. This CDR3 has 17 amino acids. In DNA form, the CDR3 reads TGTGCCAGCAGTTACTCGAACGGCGGGGATAGCACAGATACGCAGTATTTT. Encoded protein: CASSYSNGGDSTDTQYF.

V gene TRBV9 combines with J gene TRBJ2-3; maybe TRBD1 (5 bases). The CDR3 length is 13 residues. V lost 8 bases, J lost 5 bases, and 15 bases lay in between. CDR1 is SGDLS, CDR2 YYNGEE, per germline. The CDR3 DNA sequence: TGTGCCAGTTCCCCTACCACAGGAGATACGCAGTATTTT. The encoded protein is CASSPTTGDTQYF.

This chain links TRBV7-2 with TRBJ1-2; TRBD1 aligns across 9 bases. This CDR3 is 15 amino acids long. V shed 7 bases and J 1 base; nucleotides not matched to a gene: 7. CDR1 is SGHTA and CDR2 is FQGNSA in the germline V gene. The CDR3 loop reads CASKSPGQGNYGYTF. The CDR3 DNA reads as TGTGCCAGCAAATCACCGGGACAGGGTAACTATGGCTACACCTTC.

Here the CDR3 DNA reads TGTGCCAGCACCACAGGGTCTACTGCCTATGGTGAGCAGTTCTTC. Amino acids: CASTTGSTAYGEQFF. The rearrangement joins TRBV4-2 to TRBJ2-1, with a weak D call TRBD1 (6 bases). With 7 bases removed from V and 9 bases from J, the gap between germline ends came to 22 bases. The CDR3 is 15 residues long. Germline V CDR1 and CDR2: LGHNA, YNFKEQ.

The V and J genes are TRBV29-1 and TRBJ2-5; TRBD1 matches at 9 bases. J gave up 5 bases and V 5 bases, and 6 bases lay outside the gene matches. This CDR3 is built from 13 residues. Germline V gene sequence: CDR1 SQVTM, CDR2 ANQGSEA. The CDR3 sequence: CSVTPGTGETQYF. DNA for the CDR3: TGCAGCGTTACTCCCGGGACAGGGGAGACCCAGTACTTC. Combining the CDR3 with reference TRBV29-1 and TRBJ2-5 gives the whole variable domain SAVISQKPSRDICQRGTSLTIQCQVDSQVTMMFWYRQQPGQSLTLIATANQGSEATYESGFVIDKFPISRPNLTFSTLTVSNMSPEDSSIYLCSVTPGTGETQYFGPGTRLLVL.